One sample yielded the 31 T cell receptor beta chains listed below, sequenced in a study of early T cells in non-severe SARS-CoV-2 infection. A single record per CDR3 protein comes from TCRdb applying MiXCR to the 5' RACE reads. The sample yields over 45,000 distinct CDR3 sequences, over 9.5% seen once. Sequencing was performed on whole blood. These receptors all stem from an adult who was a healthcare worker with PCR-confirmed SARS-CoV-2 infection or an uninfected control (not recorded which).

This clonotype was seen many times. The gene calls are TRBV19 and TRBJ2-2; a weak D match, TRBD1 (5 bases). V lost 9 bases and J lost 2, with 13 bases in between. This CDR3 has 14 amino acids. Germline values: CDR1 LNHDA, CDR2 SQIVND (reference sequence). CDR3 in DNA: TGTGCCAGCCAGGACAACCTAAACACCGGGGAGCTGTTTTTT. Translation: CASQDNLNTGELFF.

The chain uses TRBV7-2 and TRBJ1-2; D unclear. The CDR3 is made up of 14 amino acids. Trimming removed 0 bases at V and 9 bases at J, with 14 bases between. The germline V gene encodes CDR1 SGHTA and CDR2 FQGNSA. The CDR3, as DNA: TGTGCCAGCAGCTTAGCAGCTAGGGTCGGAAGCTACACCTTC. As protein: CASSLAARVGSYTF.

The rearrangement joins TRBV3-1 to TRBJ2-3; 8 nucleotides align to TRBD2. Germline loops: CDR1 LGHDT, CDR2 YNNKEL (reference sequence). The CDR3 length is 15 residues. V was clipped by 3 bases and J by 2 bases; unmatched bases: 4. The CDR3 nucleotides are TGTGCCAGCAGCCATCTGCGGGGGGCCACAGATACGCAGTATTTT. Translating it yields CASSHLRGATDTQYF.

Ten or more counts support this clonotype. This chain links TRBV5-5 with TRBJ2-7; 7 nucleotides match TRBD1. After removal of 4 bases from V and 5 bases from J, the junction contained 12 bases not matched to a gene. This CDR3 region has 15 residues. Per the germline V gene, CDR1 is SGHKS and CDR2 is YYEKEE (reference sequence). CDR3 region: CASSARHRGSDEQYF. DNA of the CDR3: TGTGCCAGCAGCGCCCGGCACAGGGGTTCGGACGAGCAGTACTTC.

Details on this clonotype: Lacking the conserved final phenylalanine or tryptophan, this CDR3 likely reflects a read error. CDR3 region: CASIRPGGYGYTL. In nucleotides, the CDR3 is TGTGCCAGCATCCGTCCCGGGGGCTATGGCTACACCCTC. The gene calls are TRBV7-9 and TRBJ1-2; possibly TRBD1 for D (5 bases). CDR1 is SEHNR, CDR2 FQNEAQ, per germline (reference sequence). V lost 7 bases and J 4 bases, leaving 13 bases between the germline ends. The CDR3 covers 13 residues.

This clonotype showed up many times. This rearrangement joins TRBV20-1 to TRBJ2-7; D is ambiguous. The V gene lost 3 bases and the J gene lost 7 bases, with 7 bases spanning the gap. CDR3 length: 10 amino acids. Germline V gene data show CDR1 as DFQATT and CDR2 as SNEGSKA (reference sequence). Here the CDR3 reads CSASNYEQYF. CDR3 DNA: TGCAGTGCTAGTAACTATGAGCAGTACTTC.

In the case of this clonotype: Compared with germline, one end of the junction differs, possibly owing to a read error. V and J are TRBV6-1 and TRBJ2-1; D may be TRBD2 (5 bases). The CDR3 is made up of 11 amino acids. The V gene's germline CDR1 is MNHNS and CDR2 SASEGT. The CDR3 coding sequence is TGTGCCGTCCGAAGTGTAACCGGGATTGTATTC. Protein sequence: CAVRSVTGIVF.

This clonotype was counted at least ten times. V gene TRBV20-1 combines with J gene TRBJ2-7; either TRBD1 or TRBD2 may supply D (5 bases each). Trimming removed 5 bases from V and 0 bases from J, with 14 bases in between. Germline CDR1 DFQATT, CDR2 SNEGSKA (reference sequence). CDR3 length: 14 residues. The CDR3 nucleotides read TGCAGTGCTGAGCCGGGACCCTACTCCTACGAGCAGTACTTC. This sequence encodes CSAEPGPYSYEQYF.

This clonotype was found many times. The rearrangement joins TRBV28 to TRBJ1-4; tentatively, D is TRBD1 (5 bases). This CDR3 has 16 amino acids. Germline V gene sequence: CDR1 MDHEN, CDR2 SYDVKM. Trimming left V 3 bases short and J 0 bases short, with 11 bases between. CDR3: CASSFQGGPTNEKLFF. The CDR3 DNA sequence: TGTGCCAGCAGTTTTCAGGGTGGGCCAACTAATGAAAAACTGTTTTTT.

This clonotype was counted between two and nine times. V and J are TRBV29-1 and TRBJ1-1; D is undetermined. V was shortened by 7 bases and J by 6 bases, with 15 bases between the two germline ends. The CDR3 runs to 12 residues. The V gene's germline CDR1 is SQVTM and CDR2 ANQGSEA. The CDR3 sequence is CSGRVFVSEAFF. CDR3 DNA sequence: TGCAGCGGACGAGTATTTGTCTCTGAAGCTTTCTTT.

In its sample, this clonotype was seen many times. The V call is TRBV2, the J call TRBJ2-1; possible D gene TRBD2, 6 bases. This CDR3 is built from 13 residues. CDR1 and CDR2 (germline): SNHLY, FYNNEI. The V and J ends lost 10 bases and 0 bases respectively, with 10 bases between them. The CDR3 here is CATAGGSYNEQFF. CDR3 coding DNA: TGTGCCACCGCCGGGGGCTCCTACAATGAGCAGTTCTTC.

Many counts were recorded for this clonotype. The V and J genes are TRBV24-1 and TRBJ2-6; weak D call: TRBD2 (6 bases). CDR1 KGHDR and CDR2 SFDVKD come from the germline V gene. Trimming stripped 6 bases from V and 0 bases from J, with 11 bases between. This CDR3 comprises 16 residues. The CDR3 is CATSPRGDSGANVLTF. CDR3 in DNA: TGTGCCACCAGTCCTCGCGGGGACTCTGGGGCCAACGTCCTGACTTTC.

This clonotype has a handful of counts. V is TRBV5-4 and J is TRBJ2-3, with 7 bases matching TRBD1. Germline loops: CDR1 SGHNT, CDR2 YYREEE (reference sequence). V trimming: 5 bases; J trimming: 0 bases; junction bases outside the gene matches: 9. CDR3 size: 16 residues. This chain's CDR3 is CASRSGQEASTDTQYF. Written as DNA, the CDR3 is TGTGCCAGCAGGAGCGGACAGGAAGCTAGCACAGATACGCAGTATTTT.

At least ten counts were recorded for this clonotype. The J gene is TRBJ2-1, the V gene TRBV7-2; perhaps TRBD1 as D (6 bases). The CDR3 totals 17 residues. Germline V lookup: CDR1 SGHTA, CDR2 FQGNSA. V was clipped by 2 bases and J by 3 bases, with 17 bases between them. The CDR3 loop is CASSLSRTGTLYNEQFF. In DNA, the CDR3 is TGTGCCAGCAGCTTAAGCCGTACCGGGACACTCTACAATGAGCAGTTCTTC.

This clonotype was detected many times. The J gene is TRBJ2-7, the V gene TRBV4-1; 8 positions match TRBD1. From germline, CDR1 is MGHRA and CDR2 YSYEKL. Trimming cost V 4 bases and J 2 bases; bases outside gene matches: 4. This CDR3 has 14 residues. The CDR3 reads CASSPTDRAYEQYF. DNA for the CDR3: TGCGCCAGCAGCCCCACGGACAGGGCCTACGAGCAGTACTTC.

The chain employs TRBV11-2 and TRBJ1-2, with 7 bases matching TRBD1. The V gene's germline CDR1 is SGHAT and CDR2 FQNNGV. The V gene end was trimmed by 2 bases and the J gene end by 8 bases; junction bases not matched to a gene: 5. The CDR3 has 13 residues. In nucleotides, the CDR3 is TGTGCCAGCAGCTTAACAGGGGAAGGCGGCTACACCTTC. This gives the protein CASSLTGEGGYTF.

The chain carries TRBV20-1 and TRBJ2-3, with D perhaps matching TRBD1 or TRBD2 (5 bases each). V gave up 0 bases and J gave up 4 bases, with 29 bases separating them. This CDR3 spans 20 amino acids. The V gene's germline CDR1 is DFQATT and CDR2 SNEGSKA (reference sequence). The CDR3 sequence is CSARDRERGAFFISADTQYF. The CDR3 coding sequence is TGCAGTGCTAGAGATAGAGAGAGAGGGGCTTTCTTCATATCGGCAGATACGCAGTATTTT.

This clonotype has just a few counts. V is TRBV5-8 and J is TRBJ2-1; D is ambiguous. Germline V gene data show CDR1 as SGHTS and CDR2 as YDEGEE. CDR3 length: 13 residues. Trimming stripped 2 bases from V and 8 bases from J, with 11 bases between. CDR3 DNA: TGTGCCAGCAGCTTCACTGGGTCTGATGAGCAGTTCTTC. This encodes CASSFTGSDEQFF.

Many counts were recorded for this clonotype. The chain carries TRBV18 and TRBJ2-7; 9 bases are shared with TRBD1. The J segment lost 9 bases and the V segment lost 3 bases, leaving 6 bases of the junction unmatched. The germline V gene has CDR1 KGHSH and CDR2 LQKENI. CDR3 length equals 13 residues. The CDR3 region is CASSPGTGIGQYF. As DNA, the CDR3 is TGTGCCAGCTCACCCGGGACAGGGATCGGGCAGTACTTC.

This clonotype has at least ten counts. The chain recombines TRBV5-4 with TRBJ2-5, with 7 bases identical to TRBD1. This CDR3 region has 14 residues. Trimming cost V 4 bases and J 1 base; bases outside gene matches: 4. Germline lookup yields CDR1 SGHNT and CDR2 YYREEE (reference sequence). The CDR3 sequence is CASSPTGSQETQYF. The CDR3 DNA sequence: TGTGCCAGCAGCCCGACAGGGTCCCAAGAGACCCAGTACTTC.

In nucleotides, the CDR3 is TGTGCCATAGCCTGGGAGGGCCCGGACTATGGCTACACCTTC. This sequence encodes CAIAWEGPDYGYTF. The J gene is TRBJ1-2, the V gene TRBV10-3, with D unclear. Germline CDR1 ENHRY, CDR2 SYGVKD. The length of the CDR3 is 14 residues. V dropped 9 bases and J dropped 3 bases, with 17 bases sitting between them.

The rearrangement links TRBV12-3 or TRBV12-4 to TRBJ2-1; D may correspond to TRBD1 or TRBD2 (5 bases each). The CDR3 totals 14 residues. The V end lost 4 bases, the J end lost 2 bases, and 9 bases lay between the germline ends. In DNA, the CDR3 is TGTGCCAGCAGTTGGGACGCCGCCTACAATGAGCAGTTCTTC. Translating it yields CASSWDAAYNEQFF.

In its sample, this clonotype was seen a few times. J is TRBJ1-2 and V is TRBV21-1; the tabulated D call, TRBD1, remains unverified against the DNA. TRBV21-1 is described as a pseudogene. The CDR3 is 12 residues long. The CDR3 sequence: CASSKQGRGYTF. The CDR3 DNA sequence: TGTGCCAGCAGCAAACAGGGGCGCGGCTACACCTTC.

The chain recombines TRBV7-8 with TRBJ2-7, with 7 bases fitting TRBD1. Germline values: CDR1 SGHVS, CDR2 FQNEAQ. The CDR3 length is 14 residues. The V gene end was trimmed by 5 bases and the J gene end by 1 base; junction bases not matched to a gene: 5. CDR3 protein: CASSIPDRSYEQYF. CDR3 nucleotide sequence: TGTGCCAGCAGCATCCCGGACAGGTCCTACGAGCAGTACTTC.

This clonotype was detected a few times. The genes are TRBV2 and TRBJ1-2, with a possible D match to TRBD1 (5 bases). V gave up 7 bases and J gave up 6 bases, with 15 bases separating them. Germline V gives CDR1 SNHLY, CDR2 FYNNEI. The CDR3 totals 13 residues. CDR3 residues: CASIETGSNGYTF. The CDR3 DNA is TGTGCCAGCATCGAAACAGGTTCGAATGGCTACACCTTC.

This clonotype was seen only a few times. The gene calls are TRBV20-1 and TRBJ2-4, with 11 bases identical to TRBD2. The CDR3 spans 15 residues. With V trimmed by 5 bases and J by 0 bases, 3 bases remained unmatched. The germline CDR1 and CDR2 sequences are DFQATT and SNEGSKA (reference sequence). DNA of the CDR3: TGCAGTGCTCCCACTAGCGGGAGAGCCAAAAACATTCAGTACTTC. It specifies CSAPTSGRAKNIQYF.

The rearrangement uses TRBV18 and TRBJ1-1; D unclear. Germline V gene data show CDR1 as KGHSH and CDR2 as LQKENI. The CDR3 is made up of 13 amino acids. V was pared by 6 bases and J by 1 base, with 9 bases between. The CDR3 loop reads CASSLTANTEAFF. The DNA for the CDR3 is TGTGCCAGCTCTCTTACAGCGAACACTGAAGCTTTCTTT.

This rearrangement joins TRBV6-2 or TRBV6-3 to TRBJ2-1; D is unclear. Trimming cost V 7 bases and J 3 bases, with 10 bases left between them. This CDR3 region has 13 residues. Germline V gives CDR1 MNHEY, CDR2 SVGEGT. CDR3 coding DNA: TGTGCCAGCAAGGTACTGAACTACAATGAGCAGTTCTTC. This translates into CASKVLNYNEQFF.

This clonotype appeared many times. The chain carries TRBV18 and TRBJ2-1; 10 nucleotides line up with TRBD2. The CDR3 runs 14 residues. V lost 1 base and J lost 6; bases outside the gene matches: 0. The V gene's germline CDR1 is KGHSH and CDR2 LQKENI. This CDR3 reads CASSPLAGGNEQFF. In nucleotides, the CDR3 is TGTGCCAGCTCACCACTAGCGGGAGGCAATGAGCAGTTCTTC.

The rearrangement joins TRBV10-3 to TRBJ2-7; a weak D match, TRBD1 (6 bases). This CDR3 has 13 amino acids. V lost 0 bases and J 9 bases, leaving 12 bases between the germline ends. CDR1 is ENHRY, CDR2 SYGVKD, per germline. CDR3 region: CAISESRDTAQYF. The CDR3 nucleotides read TGTGCCATCAGTGAGTCTCGGGACACGGCGCAGTACTTC.

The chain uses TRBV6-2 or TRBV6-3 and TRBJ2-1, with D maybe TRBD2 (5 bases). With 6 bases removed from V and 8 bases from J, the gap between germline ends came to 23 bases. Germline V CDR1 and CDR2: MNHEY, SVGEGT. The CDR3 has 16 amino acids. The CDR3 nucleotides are TGTGCCAGCAGCCAGCATAGTAAGAGCGGACGGGATGAGCAGTTCTTC. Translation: CASSQHSKSGRDEQFF.